The next 30 T cell receptor beta chains were all read from a single sample in a study of blood T cells in healthy people across ages. PCR was performed a second time for about 6 to 12 cycles using a sample-barcoded 5' primer and a J-beta primer mix. TCRdb re-analysed the 5' RACE reads in MiXCR, keeping a single row per CDR3 protein. The sample holds approximately 780,000 distinct CDR3 sequences; roughly 25% are singletons and the top ten take 2.5% to 3.5%. This sample also belongs to another study, concerning T cells of mothers and their children.

Material: blood. Every receptor here comes from a boy aged 5-17 years in good health.

This sequence joins TRBV5-1 and TRBJ2-5; D is ambiguous. V lost 4 bases, J lost 2 bases, and 9 bases lay in between. This CDR3 spans 13 amino acids. Germline values: CDR1 SGHRS, CDR2 YFSETQ. The chain's CDR3 is CASSRGEQETQYF. Here the CDR3 DNA reads TGCGCCAGCAGCCGTGGGGAACAAGAGACCCAGTACTTC. The entire variable domain, with the rest obtained from reference TRBV5-1 and TRBJ2-5, is as follows: KAGVTQTPRYLIKTRGQQVTLSCSPISGHRSVSWYQQTPGQGLQFLFEYFSETQRNKGNFPGRFSGRQFSNSRSEMNVSTLELGDSALYLCASSRGEQETQYFGPGTRLLVL.

The chain combines TRBV29-1 with TRBJ2-5, with TRBD2 matching over 14 bases. The CDR3 extends over 15 amino acids. J lost 3 bases, V lost 4 bases, and 4 bases had no gene match. Germline loops: CDR1 SQVTM, CDR2 ANQGSEA. CDR3 nucleotide sequence: TGCAGCGTTGGGACTAGCGGGGGGTTAGAAGAGACCCAGTACTTC. Translation: CSVGTSGGLEETQYF.

This chain uses TRBV12-3 or TRBV12-4 with TRBJ1-2; D not resolved. This CDR3 region has 13 residues. Trimming removed 7 bases from V and 3 bases from J, with 12 bases in between. The CDR3 reads CASTQEKYYGYTF. DNA for the CDR3: TGTGCCAGCACGCAGGAGAAATACTATGGCTACACCTTC.

This clonotype was observed a few times. The V gene is TRBV25-1, the J gene TRBJ2-5; 9 bases are a match to TRBD1. The germline V gene has CDR1 MGHDK and CDR2 SYGVNS. The CDR3 contains 12 residues. Unmatched junction bases numbered 8, after V lost 4 bases and J lost 14 bases. CDR3 amino acids: CASSATGGPVYF. The CDR3, as DNA: TGTGCCAGCAGTGCGACAGGGGGGCCCGTTTACTTC.

This clonotype occurred many times. CDR3: CASSLKRLGHADEQYF. The CDR3 DNA reads TGTGCCAGCAGCTTGAAACGGCTCGGGCATGCGGACGAGCAGTACTTC. This chain joins TRBV5-5 and TRBJ2-7; D uncertain. Germline lookup yields CDR1 SGHKS and CDR2 YYEKEE (reference sequence). This CDR3 spans 16 amino acids. V was trimmed by 1 base and J by 5 bases, leaving 19 bases between them.

The chain is built from TRBV15 and TRBJ2-5; D gene ambiguous. The DNA end is a closer match to TRBJ2-1, so the J assignment may be wrong. CDR3 length equals 15 residues. CDR1 is LNHNV, CDR2 YYDKDF, per germline (reference sequence). The CDR3 DNA reads TGTGCCACCAGCAGAAATCTAATGGCTTACAATGAGCAGTTCTTC. Translating it yields CATSRNLMAYNEQFF.

Notes on this clonotype: Compared with germline, one end of the junction differs, possibly owing to a read error. The chain combines TRBV4-1 with TRBJ1-3, with 7 positions matching TRBD1. The CDR3 totals 16 residues. Germline V gives CDR1 MGHRA, CDR2 YSYEKL. CDR3 amino acids: CASSRDFGTAGNTINF. The CDR3 bases are TGCGCCAGCAGCCGAGACTTCGGGACAGCCGGAAACACCATAAATTTT.

The CDR3 loop is CASSHRRTSGGANEQYF. Written as DNA, the CDR3 is TGTGCCAGCAGCCACCGCCGGACTAGCGGGGGGGCCAACGAGCAGTACTTC. This sequence joins TRBV14 and TRBJ2-7; TRBD2 aligns across 15 bases. Germline CDR1 and CDR2: SGHDN and FVKESK. The CDR3 has 17 amino acids. Trimming at V came to 3 bases and at J to 5 bases, leaving 8 bases not matched to a gene.

The chain employs TRBV15 and TRBJ1-2; unclear D gene. Germline V gene sequence: CDR1 LNHNV, CDR2 YYDKDF (reference sequence). The CDR3 is 12 amino acids. Trimming removed 1 base from V and 8 bases from J, with 8 bases in between. The CDR3 loop is CATSRGGKGYTF. DNA for the CDR3: TGTGCCACCAGCAGAGGAGGGAAGGGCTACACCTTC.

The V and J genes are TRBV5-1 and TRBJ2-1, with 7 bases lining up with TRBD1. The CDR3 loop spans 15 amino acids. J gave up 6 bases and V 0 bases, and 6 bases lay outside the gene matches. The germline V gene encodes CDR1 SGHRS and CDR2 YFSETQ. The CDR3 spells CASSLGTGRSNEQFF. DNA for the CDR3: TGCGCCAGCAGCTTGGGGACAGGAAGGTCCAATGAGCAGTTCTTC.

Points on this clonotype: At one of its ends the junction is not consistent with the germline gene, which may arise from a read error. The chain joins TRBV5-1 to TRBJ1-2; D is unclear. The CDR3 covers 16 residues. CDR1 is SGHRS and CDR2 is YFSETQ in the germline V gene. The CDR3 DNA reads as TGCGCCAGCAGCTCCTTCGGGGAGGGTCTCTACTATGACTACACCTTC. This gives the protein CASSSFGEGLYYDYTF.

This sequence joins TRBV29-1 and TRBJ2-2; the D is unclear. This CDR3 has 14 amino acids. Germline lookup yields CDR1 SQVTM and CDR2 ANQGSEA. V was cut by 7 bases and J by 4 bases, with 16 bases left in between. CDR3 in DNA: TGCAGCGCCGAATTGGGCACCGCCACCGGGGAGCTGTTTTTT. Its translation: CSAELGTATGELFF.

This rearrangement joins TRBV12-3 or TRBV12-4 to TRBJ2-7; possibly TRBD1 for D (5 bases). The CDR3 runs to 14 residues. V was pared by 5 bases and J by 6 bases, with 17 bases between. CDR3 nucleotide sequence: TGTGCCAGCAGTCGGATCAGGGAAAGGGTCGAGCAGTACTTC. Residues: CASSRIRERVEQYF.

V gene TRBV6-6 combines with J gene TRBJ1-1; a weak D match, TRBD1 (5 bases). V was pared by 6 bases and J by 1 base, with 9 bases between. Per germline, CDR1 MNHNY and CDR2 SVGAGI (reference sequence). The CDR3 sequence is 13 residues long. The CDR3 region has the DNA TGTGCCAGCAGATATACAGGGAACACTGAAGCTTTCTTT. Protein sequence: CASRYTGNTEAFF.

Details on this clonotype: Mismatch with germline at one junction end may stem from a read error. This sequence joins TRBV6-1 and TRBJ1-2; weak D call: TRBD1 (5 bases). The CDR3 is 11 amino acids. In germline, CDR1 is MNHNS, CDR2 SASEGT. The CDR3 DNA reads as TGTGCCAGCAGTGAAGGTCCAGACAGTTTGTTC. It is translated as CASSEGPDSLF.

V and J are TRBV10-3 and TRBJ2-5, with D possibly matching TRBD2 (6 bases). This CDR3 spans 13 amino acids. The V gene lost 8 bases and the J gene lost 4 bases, with 14 bases spanning the gap. The germline CDR1 and CDR2 sequences are ENHRY and SYGVKD. CDR3 amino acids: CAISEGLGETQYF. In DNA, the CDR3 is TGTGCCATCTCGGAGGGGCTGGGAGAGACCCAGTACTTC.

The table lists this clonotype with a few counts. The V gene is TRBV5-1, the J gene TRBJ1-6, with 7 bases identical to TRBD1. CDR3 length: 15 amino acids. CDR1 and CDR2 from the germline V gene are SGHRS and YFSETQ. V shed 4 bases, J shed 8 bases, and the junction held 9 bases outside the gene matches. The CDR3 nucleotides read TGCGCCAGCAGCCAGTCACAGGGGCTCCATTCACCCCTCCACTTT. It translates to CASSQSQGLHSPLHF.

This clonotype was seen a handful of times. The chain joins TRBV4-1 to TRBJ1-5; D call uncertain. The CDR3 has 13 amino acids. The germline V gene encodes CDR1 MGHRA and CDR2 YSYEKL. V lost 1 base, J lost 7 bases, and 8 bases lay in between. The CDR3 DNA reads as TGCGCCAGCAGCCAAGGAGGAAGCCAGCCCCAGCATTTT. It encodes CASSQGGSQPQHF.

The sample holds a few counts of this clonotype. Compared with germline, one end of the junction differs, possibly owing to a read error. This sequence joins TRBV6-6 and TRBJ1-2, with a possible D match to TRBD1 (6 bases). The CDR3 runs to 13 residues. In germline, CDR1 is MNHNY, CDR2 SVGAGI (reference sequence). This chain's CDR3 is CAGRRQGGGGYTF. The CDR3 DNA follows: TGTGCCGGCAGACGCCAGGGAGGGGGTGGCTACACCTTC.

The chain employs TRBV5-1 and TRBJ2-7; 7 bases are a match to TRBD1. This CDR3 has 15 amino acids. The V gene's germline CDR1 is SGHRS and CDR2 YFSETQ. J lost 2 bases, V lost 0 bases, and 5 bases had no gene match. The CDR3 loop reads CASSLGDRTTYEQYF. CDR3 sequence (DNA): TGCGCCAGCAGCTTGGGGGACAGAACCACCTACGAGCAGTACTTC.

This clonotype was counted ten times or more. The chain recombines TRBV28 with TRBJ2-5; weak D call: TRBD2 (5 bases). Trimming left V 3 bases short and J 2 bases short, with 22 bases between. Germline V gene data show CDR1 as MDHEN and CDR2 as SYDVKM. This CDR3 is 18 amino acids long. Here the CDR3 DNA reads TGTGCCAGCAGTTTTTTAATTGGGATAAAGGAGGATCAAGAGACCCAGTACTTC. As protein: CASSFLIGIKEDQETQYF.

This clonotype turned up a few times. The rearrangement links TRBV21-1 to TRBJ2-3; the D call in the table, TRBD1, was not verified against the DNA. TRBV21-1 is flagged as a pseudogene. This CDR3 comprises 16 residues. The CDR3 sequence is CASSPRWGMSTDTQYF. The CDR3 DNA is TGTGCCAGCAGCCCGCGTTGGGGGATGAGCACAGATACGCAGTATTTT.

This chain links TRBV14 with TRBJ2-5; no clear D gene. With 3 bases removed from V and 14 bases from J, the gap between germline ends came to 13 bases. The germline V gene has CDR1 SGHDN and CDR2 FVKESK. CDR3 length: 11 residues. CDR3 sequence: CASSQGSAKYF. The CDR3 DNA follows: TGTGCCAGCAGCCAGGGGTCCGCCAAATACTTC.

The chain couples TRBV5-1 to TRBJ1-2; a weak D match, TRBD1 (5 bases). Germline V gene lookup returns CDR1 SGHRS and CDR2 YFSETQ. Trimming removed 1 base from V and 6 bases from J, with 10 bases in between. The CDR3 is 13 residues long. CDR3 residues: CASSLSMGDGYTF. CDR3 coding DNA: TGCGCCAGCAGCTTGTCGATGGGGGATGGCTACACCTTC.

The table lists this clonotype with a few counts. The V call is TRBV12-3 or TRBV12-4, the J call TRBJ1-5; unclear D gene. This CDR3 comprises 16 residues. The V and J ends lost 4 bases and 0 bases respectively, with 13 bases between them. CDR3 nucleotide sequence: TGTGCCAGCAGTTCGGACGGGAGAATTAGCAATCAGCCCCAGCATTTT. Its protein product is CASSSDGRISNQPQHF.

The chain links TRBV7-9 to TRBJ2-5, with D unresolved. The DNA end favors TRBJ2-1, so the J call may be wrong. CDR3 length: 15 amino acids. Germline lookup yields CDR1 SEHNR and CDR2 FQNEAQ (reference sequence). CDR3 nucleotide sequence: TGTGCCAGCAGCTTAGGGGGAAACCCGTACAATGAGCAGTTCTTC. As protein: CASSLGGNPYNEQFF.

This clonotype was detected only a few times. This chain connects TRBV7-2 to TRBJ2-5, with TRBD1 matching over 7 bases. Per germline, CDR1 SGHTA and CDR2 FQGNSA. V gave up 2 bases and J gave up 4 bases; unmatched junction bases: 4. The CDR3 is 14 amino acids. The CDR3 bases are TGTGCCAGCAGCTTAAAATGGGACAGAGAGACCCAGTACTTC. It encodes CASSLKWDRETQYF. Looking up the rest from reference TRBV7-2 and TRBJ2-5 gives the full variable domain: GAGVSQSPSNKVTEKGKDVELRCDPISGHTALYWYRQSLGQGLEFLIYFQGNSAPDKSGLPSDRFSAERTGGSVSTLTIQRTQQEDSAVYLCASSLKWDRETQYFGPGTRLLVL.

This clonotype was detected only a few times. The CDR3, as DNA: TGTGCCAGCAGCCAAGTTGGTAGCGGGGGCCCCACCTACGAGCAGTACTTC. This encodes CASSQVGSGGPTYEQYF. The gene calls are TRBV4-2 and TRBJ2-7; the match to TRBD2 covers 9 bases. The germline V gene has CDR1 LGHNA and CDR2 YNFKEQ. The CDR3 contains 17 residues. V was pared by 1 base and J by 2 bases, with 9 bases of the junction left unmatched.

This chain links TRBV29-1 with TRBJ1-1, with D perhaps matching TRBD1 (5 bases). The CDR3 is 13 residues long. V was clipped by 2 bases and J by 7 bases, with 14 bases between them. Looked up from germline, CDR1 is SQVTM and CDR2 is ANQGSEA. In DNA, the CDR3 is TGCAGCGTTGAAAGGGGAGGGGCTGGTGAAGCTTTCTTT. This encodes CSVERGGAGEAFF.

This clonotype has only a few counts. The rearrangement links TRBV20-1 to TRBJ2-5; TRBD2 is a possible D gene (5 bases). TRBJ2-1 explains the end of the DNA better; the J call may be wrong. The CDR3 runs 15 residues. CDR1 is DFQATT, CDR2 SNEGSKA, per germline (reference sequence). CDR3 amino acids: CSARRHTRPYNEQFF. The CDR3 DNA sequence: TGCAGTGCTAGACGCCACACTAGGCCTTACAATGAGCAGTTCTTC.